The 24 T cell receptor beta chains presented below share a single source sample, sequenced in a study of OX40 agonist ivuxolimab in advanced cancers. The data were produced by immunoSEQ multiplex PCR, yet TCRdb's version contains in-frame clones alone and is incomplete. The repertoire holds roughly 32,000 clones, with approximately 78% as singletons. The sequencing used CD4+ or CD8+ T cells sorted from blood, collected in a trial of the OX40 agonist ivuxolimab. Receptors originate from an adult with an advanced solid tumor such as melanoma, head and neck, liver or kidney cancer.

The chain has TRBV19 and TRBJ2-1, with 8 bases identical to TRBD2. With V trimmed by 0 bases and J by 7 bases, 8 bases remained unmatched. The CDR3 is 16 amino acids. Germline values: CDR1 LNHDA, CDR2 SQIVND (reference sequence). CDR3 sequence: CASSIDQAGERNEQFF. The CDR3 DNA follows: TGTGCCAGTAGTATAGATCAAGCGGGGGAACGGAATGAGCAGTTCTTC. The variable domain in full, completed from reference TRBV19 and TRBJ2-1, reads DGGITQSPKYLFRKEGQNVTLSCEQNLNHDAMYWYRQDPGQGLRLIYYSQIVNDFQKGDIAEGYSVSREKKESFPLTVTSAQKNPTAFYLCASSIDQAGERNEQFFGPGTRLTVL.

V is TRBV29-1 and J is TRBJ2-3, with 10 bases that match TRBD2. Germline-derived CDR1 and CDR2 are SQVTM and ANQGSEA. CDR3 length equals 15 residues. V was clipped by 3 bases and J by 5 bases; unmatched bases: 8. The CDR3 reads CSVEASGGRGDTQYF. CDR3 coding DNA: TGCAGCGTTGAGGCTAGCGGGGGTCGGGGAGATACGCAGTATTTT.

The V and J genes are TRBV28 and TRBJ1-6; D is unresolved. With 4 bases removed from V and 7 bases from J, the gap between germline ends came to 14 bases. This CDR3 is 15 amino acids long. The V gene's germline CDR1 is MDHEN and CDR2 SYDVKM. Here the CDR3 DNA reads TGTGCCAGCAGTTCCCCCGGGGTAGGGAATTCACCCCTCCACTTT. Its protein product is CASSSPGVGNSPLHF.

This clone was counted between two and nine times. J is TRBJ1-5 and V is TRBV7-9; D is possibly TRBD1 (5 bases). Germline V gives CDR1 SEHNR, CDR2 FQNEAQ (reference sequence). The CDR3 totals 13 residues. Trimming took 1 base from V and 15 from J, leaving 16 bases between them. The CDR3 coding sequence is TGTGCCAGCAGCTTAGATTCGGGGGACCGACGGCATTTT. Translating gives CASSLDSGDRRHF.

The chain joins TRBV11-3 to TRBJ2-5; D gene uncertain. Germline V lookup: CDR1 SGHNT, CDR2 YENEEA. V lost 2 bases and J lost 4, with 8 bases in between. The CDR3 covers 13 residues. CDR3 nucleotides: TGTGCCAGCAGCTTAAGGTACCTAGAGACCCAGTACTTC. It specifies CASSLRYLETQYF. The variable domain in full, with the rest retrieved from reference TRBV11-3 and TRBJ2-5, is EAGVVQSPRYKIIEKKQPVAFWCNPISGHNTLYWYLQNLGQGPELLIRYENEEAVDDSQLPKDRFSAERLKGVDSTLKIQPAELGDSAVYLCASSLRYLETQYFGPGTRLLVL.

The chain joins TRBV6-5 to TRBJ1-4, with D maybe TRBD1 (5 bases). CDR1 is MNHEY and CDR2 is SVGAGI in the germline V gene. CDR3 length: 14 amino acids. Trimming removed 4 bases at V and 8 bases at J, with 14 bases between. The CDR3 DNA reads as TGTGCCAGCAGTTCCGGGGGTAACCTCGAAAAACTGTTTTTT. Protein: CASSSGGNLEKLFF.

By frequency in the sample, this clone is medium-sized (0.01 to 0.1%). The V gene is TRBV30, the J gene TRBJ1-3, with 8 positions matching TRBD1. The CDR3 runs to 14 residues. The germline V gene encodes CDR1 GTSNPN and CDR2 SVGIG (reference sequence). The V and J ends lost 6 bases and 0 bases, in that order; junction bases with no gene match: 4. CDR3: CACQGAFSGNTIYF. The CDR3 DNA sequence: TGTGCCTGCCAGGGGGCCTTCTCTGGAAACACCATATATTTT.

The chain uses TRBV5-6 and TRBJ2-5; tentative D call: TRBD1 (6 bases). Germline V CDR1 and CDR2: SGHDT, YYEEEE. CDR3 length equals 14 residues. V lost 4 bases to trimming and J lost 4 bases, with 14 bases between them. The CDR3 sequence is CASSQTLGGETQYF. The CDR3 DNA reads TGTGCCAGCAGCCAGACACTAGGGGGAGAGACCCAGTACTTC.

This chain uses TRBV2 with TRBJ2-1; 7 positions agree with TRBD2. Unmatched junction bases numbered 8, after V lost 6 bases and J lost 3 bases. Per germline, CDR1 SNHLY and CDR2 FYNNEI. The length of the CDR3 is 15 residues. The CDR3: CASRRLAGFYNEQFF. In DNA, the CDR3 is TGTGCCAGCAGGAGACTAGCTGGTTTCTACAATGAGCAGTTCTTC.

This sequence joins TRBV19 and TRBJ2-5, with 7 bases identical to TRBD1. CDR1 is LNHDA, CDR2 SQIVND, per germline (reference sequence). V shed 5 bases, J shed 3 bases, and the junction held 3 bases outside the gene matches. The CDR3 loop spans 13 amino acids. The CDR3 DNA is TGTGCCAGTAGTGCCGGGACAGAAGAGACCCAGTACTTC. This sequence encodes CASSAGTEETQYF.

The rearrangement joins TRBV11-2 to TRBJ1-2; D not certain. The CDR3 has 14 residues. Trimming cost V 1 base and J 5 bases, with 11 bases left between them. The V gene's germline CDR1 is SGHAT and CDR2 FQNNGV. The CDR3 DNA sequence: TGTGCCAGCAGCTTAGGCAGCCCCGAGTATGGCTACACCTTC. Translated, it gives CASSLGSPEYGYTF. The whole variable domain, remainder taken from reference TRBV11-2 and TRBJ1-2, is EAGVAQSPRYKIIEKRQSVAFWCNPISGHATLYWYQQILGQGPKLLIQFQNNGVVDDSQLPKDRFSAERLKGVDSTLKIQPAKLEDSAVYLCASSLGSPEYGYTFGSGTRLTVV.

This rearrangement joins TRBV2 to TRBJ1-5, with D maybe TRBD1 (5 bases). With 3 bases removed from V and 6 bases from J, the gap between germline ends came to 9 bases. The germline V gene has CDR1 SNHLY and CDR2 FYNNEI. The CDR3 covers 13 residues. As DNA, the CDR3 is TGTGCCAGCAGTGATGGGGACGGTCAGCCCCAGCATTTT. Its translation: CASSDGDGQPQHF.

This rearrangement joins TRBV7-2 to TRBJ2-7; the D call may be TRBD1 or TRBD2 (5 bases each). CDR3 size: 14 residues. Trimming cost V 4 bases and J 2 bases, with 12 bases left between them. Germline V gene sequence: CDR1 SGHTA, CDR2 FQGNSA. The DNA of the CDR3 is TGTGCCAGCAGCTCCCCAGTGGGGGCCTACGAGCAGTACTTC. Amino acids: CASSSPVGAYEQYF.

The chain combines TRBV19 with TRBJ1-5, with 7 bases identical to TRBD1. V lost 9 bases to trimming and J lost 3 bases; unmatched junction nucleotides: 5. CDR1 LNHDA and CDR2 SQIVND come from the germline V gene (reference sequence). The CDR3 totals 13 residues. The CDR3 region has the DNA TGTGCCAGCAGGGGGGAGGACAATCAGCCCCAGCATTTT. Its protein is CASRGEDNQPQHF. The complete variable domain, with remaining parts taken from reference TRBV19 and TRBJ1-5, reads DGGITQSPKYLFRKEGQNVTLSCEQNLNHDAMYWYRQDPGQGLRLIYYSQIVNDFQKGDIAEGYSVSREKKESFPLTVTSAQKNPTAFYLCASRGEDNQPQHFGDGTRLSIL.

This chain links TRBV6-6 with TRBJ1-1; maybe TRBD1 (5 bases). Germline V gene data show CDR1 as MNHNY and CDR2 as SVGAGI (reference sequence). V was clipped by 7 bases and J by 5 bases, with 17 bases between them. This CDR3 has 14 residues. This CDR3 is CASTLGSGTTEAFF. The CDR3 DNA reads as TGTGCCAGCACCCTCGGTTCAGGGACTACTGAAGCTTTCTTT.

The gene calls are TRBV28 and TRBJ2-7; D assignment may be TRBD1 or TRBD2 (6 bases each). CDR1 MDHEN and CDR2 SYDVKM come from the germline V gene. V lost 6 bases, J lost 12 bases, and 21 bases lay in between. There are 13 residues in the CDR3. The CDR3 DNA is TGTGCCAGCAGGCGCTCCCTGGGGGGCCCCCCGTACTTC. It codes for CASRRSLGGPPYF. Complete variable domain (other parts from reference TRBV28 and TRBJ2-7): DVKVTQSSRYLVKRTGEKVFLECVQDMDHENMFWYRQDPGLGLRLIYFSYDVKMKEKGDIPEGYSVSREKKERFSLILESASTNQTSMYLCASRRSLGGPPYFGPGTRLTVT.

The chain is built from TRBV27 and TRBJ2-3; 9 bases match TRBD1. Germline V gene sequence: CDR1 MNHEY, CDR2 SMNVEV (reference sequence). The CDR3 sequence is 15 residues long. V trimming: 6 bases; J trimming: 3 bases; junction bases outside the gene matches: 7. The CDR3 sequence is CASSLRTGATDTQYF. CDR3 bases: TGTGCCAGCAGCCTTCGGACAGGGGCGACAGATACGCAGTATTTT.

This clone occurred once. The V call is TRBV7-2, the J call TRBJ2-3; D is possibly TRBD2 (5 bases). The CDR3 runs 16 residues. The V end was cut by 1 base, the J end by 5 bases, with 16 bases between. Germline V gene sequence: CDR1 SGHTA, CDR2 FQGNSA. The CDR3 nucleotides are TGTGCCAGCAGCTTAGGACCGGGGTTAGGGCTAGATACGCAGTATTTT. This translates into CASSLGPGLGLDTQYF.

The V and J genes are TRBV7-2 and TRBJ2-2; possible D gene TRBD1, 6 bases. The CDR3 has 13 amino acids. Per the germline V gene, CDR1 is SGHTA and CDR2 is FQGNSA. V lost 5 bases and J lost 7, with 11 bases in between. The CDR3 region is CASSRQEVGELFF. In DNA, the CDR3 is TGTGCCAGCAGCCGACAGGAGGTCGGGGAGCTGTTTTTT.

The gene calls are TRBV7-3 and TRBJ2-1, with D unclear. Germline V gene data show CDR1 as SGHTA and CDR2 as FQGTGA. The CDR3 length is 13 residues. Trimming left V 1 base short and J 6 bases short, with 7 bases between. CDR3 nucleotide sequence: TGTGCCAGCAGCTTAAATAGCATCAATGAGCAGTTCTTC. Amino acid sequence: CASSLNSINEQFF.

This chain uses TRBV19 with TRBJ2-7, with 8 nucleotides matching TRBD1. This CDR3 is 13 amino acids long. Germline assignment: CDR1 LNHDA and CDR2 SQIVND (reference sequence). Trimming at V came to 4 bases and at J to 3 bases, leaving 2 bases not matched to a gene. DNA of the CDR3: TGTGCCAGTAGTACAGGACAGGGCTACGAGCAGTACTTC. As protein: CASSTGQGYEQYF.

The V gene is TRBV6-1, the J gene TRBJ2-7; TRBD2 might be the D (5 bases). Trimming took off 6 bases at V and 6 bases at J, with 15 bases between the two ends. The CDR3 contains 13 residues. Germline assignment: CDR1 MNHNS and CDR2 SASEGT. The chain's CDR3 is CASSPLGDGEQYF. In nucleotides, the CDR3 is TGTGCCAGCAGCCCCTTGGGAGATGGCGAGCAGTACTTC.

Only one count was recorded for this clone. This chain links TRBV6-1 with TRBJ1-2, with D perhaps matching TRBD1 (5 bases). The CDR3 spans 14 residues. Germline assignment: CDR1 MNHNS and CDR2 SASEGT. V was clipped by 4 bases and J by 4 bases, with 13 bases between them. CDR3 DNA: TGTGCCAGCAGTGTCCAGGGCGGTGGCTATGGCTACACCTTC. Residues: CASSVQGGGYGYTF.

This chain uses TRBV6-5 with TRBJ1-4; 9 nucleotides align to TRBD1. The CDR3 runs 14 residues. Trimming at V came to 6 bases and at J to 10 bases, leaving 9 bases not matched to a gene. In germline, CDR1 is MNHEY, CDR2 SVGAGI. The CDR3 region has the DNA TGTGCCAGCAGGCCGGGACAGGGAGTCGGAAAACTGTTTTTT. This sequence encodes CASRPGQGVGKLFF.